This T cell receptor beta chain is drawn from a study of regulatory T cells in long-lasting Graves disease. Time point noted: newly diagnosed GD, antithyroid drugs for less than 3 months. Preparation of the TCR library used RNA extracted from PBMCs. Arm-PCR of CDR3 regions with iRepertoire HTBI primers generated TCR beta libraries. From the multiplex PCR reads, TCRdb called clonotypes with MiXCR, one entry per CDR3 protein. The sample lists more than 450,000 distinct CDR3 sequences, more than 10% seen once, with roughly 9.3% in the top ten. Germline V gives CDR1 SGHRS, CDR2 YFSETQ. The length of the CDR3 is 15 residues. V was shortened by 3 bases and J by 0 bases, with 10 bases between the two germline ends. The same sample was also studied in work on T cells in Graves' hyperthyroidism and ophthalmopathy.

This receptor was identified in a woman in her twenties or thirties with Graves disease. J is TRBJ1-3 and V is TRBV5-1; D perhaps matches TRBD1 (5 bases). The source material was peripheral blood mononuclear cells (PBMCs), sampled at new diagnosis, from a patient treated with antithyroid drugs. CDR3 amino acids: CASSSAGISGNTIYF. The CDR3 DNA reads TGCGCCAGCAGCTCAGCAGGGATCTCTGGAAACACCATATATTTT.